This section outlines one T cell receptor (beta chain) sequence together with its context. Assay: immunoSEQ multiplex PCR; the TCRdb copy retains only in-frame clones and omits some. The repertoire includes approximately 240,000 clones, 70% to 90% of them detected once, and 3% to 3.5% sits in the top ten. These data come from a study of blood T cell repertoires in COVID-19. Turning to the study itself: Researchers got acute and convalescent COVID-19 samples from the United States, Italy and Spain.

Germline V gene lookup returns CDR1 SGHAT and CDR2 FQNNGV. V lost 0 bases and J 7 bases, leaving 7 bases between the germline ends. This CDR3 region has 13 residues. The sequence was collected from a woman between 45 and 60 years old in a cohort exposed to, infected with or recovered from COVID-19 (not recorded which). The V gene is TRBV11-2, the J gene TRBJ1-5; D gene ambiguous. The specimen sequenced was PBMCs or T cells enriched from blood (not recorded which). The CDR3 protein is CASSLDRNQPQHF. CDR3 DNA: TGTGCCAGCAGCTTAGATAGAAACCAGCCCCAGCATTTT.